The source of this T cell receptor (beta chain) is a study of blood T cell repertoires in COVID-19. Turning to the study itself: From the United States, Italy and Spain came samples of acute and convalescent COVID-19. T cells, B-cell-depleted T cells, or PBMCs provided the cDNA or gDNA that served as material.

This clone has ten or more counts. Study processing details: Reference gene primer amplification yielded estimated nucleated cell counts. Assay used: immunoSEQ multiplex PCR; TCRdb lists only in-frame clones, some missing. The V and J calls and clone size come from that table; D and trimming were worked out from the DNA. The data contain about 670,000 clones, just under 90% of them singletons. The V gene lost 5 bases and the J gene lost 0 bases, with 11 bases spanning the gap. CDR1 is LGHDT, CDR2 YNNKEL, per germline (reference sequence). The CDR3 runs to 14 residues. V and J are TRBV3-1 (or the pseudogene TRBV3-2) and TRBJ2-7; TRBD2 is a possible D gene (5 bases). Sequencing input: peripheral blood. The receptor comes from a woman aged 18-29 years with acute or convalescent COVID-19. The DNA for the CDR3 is TGTGCCAGCAGCGGTCGCCGGGACTCCTACGAGCAGTACTTC. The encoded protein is CASSGRRDSYEQYF.